The clone carrying this T cell receptor beta chain was seen ten or more times. Its antigen is still unknown. V was cut by 4 bases and J by 0 bases, with 10 bases left in between. Per germline, CDR1 SGHRS and CDR2 YFSETQ. The CDR3 is 15 amino acids. MiXCR, applied by TCRdb to the 5' RACE reads, yields one record per CDR3 protein. The sample gives tens of thousands of distinct CDR3 sequences, about 25% of which show up once; approximately 3.3% is in the top ten. Overall study results and limits: Tumor memory CD4+ T cell TCR gene usage clustered with blood and lymph node memory CD4+ cells and lymph node naive CD4+ cells.

The receptor's source is a female donor with breast cancer. The sample comprised tumor-infiltrating naive CD4+ T cells sorted from the breast tumor. Subset noted: naive CD4+ T cells, CD4+CD45RA+CD25-. The rearrangement uses TRBV5-1 and TRBJ2-2; D gene unclear. The CDR3 DNA reads TGCGCCAGCAGCCGCACTACCACGAACACCGGGGAGCTGTTTTTT. Translating it yields CASSRTTTNTGELFF.